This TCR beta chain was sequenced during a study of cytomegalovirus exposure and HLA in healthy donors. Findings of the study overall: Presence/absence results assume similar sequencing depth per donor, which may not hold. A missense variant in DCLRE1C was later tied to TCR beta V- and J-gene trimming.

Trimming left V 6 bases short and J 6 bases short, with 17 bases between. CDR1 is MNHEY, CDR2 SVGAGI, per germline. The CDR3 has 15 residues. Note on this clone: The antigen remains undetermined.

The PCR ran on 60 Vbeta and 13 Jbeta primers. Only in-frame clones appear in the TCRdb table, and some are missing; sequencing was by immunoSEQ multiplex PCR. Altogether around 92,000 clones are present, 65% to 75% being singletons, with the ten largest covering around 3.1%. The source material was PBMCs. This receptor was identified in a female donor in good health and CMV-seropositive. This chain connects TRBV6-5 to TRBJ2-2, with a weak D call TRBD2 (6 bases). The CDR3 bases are TGTGCCAGCAGAACGCCGTCCGGGGAGGCCGGGGAGCTGTTTTTT. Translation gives CASRTPSGEAGELFF.